A single sample is the source of the 13 T cell receptor beta chains below, sequenced in a study of beta chain features in type 1 diabetes. TCRB transcripts that were expressed got sequenced, as all of the isolated RNA had been reverse transcribed. The table came from immunoSEQ multiplex PCR; TCRdb's copy has only in-frame clones and leaves some out. The profile shows 130,000 to 150,000 clones, about 50% of them singletons. What was sequenced was Tregs from blood. These receptors came from a young man in good health.

This sequence joins TRBV6-1 and TRBJ2-1; 11 bases line up with TRBD2. The germline V gene has CDR1 MNHNS and CDR2 SASEGT. This CDR3 has 15 amino acids. Germline trimming cut 6 bases from V and 7 bases from J; bases unmatched to any gene: 8. The CDR3 protein is CASSRLAGTRNEQFF. In DNA, the CDR3 is TGTGCCAGCAGCCGACTAGCGGGAACCCGAAATGAGCAGTTCTTC.

The CDR3 DNA sequence: TGTGCCAGCAGCTTGGATACAGGGGTCCTTGGCTACACCTTC. It yields the protein CASSLDTGVLGYTF. This rearrangement joins TRBV5-5 to TRBJ1-2, with 7 positions matching TRBD1. V lost 0 bases and J lost 7; bases outside the gene matches: 6. CDR3 length: 14 residues. The germline V gene encodes CDR1 SGHKS and CDR2 YYEKEE (reference sequence).

The rearrangement links TRBV14 to TRBJ1-5; 10 nucleotides agree with TRBD1. The CDR3 runs to 16 residues. CDR1 SGHDN and CDR2 FVKESK come from the germline V gene. After removal of 1 base from V and 5 bases from J, the junction contained 5 bases not matched to a gene. The CDR3 DNA sequence: TGTGCCAGCAGCCAAGTGGACAGGGGGTTCGATCAGCCCCAGCATTTT. It specifies CASSQVDRGFDQPQHF.

This clone was counted only a few times. This sequence joins TRBV28 and TRBJ1-4; D uncertain. The germline V and J ends were trimmed by 3 bases and 9 bases, with 14 bases remaining between them. This CDR3 comprises 14 residues. From germline, CDR1 is MDHEN and CDR2 SYDVKM. The CDR3 nucleotides read TGTGCCAGCAGTTTCTTCCTGACTAGTAAAAAACTGTTTTTT. Translated, it gives CASSFFLTSKKLFF.

The chain links TRBV25-1 to TRBJ1-1; possible D gene TRBD1, 6 bases. CDR1 is MGHDK, CDR2 SYGVNS, per germline. This CDR3 contains 12 residues. V lost 5 bases to trimming and J lost 6 bases, with 10 bases between them. For the CDR3, the DNA is TGTGCCAGCAGTCGACAGGATTCTGAAGCTTTCTTT. It translates to CASSRQDSEAFF.

The chain has TRBV5-1 and TRBJ1-2; 7 bases map to TRBD1. V lost 2 bases, J lost 3 bases, and 1 base stayed unmatched. Germline-derived CDR1 and CDR2 are SGHRS and YFSETQ. The CDR3 extends over 13 amino acids. The CDR3 DNA is TGCGCCAGCAGCTTAGGACAGGACTATGGCTACACCTTC. As protein: CASSLGQDYGYTF.

This clone was detected a few times. The chain has TRBV4-2 and TRBJ2-5, with TRBD1 matching 7 bases. Germline CDR1 and CDR2: LGHNA and YNFKEQ. The junction had 4 bases not matched to a gene; V was cut back by 4 bases and J by 5 bases. This CDR3 is 13 amino acids long. The CDR3 protein is CASSRGQVETQYF. CDR3 nucleotide sequence: TGTGCCAGCAGCCGCGGACAGGTTGAGACCCAGTACTTC.

Only a few counts were recorded for this clone. The chain is built from TRBV30 and TRBJ2-2; weak D call: TRBD1 (5 bases). CDR3 length equals 13 residues. V shed 4 bases and J shed 0 bases, with 6 bases lying between them. From germline, CDR1 is GTSNPN and CDR2 SVGIG (reference sequence). CDR3 nucleotide sequence: TGTGCCTGGACAGGGACGAACACCGGGGAGCTGTTTTTT. Translation gives CAWTGTNTGELFF.

V and J are TRBV5-4 and TRBJ2-7; 9 bases align to TRBD2. Losses at the gene ends were 4 bases for V and 4 bases for J; bases not matched to a gene: 15. The germline V gene has CDR1 SGHNT and CDR2 YYREEE (reference sequence). The CDR3 is 17 amino acids. This CDR3 is CASSQDEIAGARYEQYF. The CDR3 nucleotides read TGTGCCAGCAGCCAAGATGAAATAGCGGGAGCTCGGTACGAGCAGTACTTC.

The chain joins TRBV6-1 to TRBJ2-7; maybe TRBD2 (5 bases). Trimming took 2 bases from V and 5 from J, leaving 13 bases between them. CDR3 size: 14 residues. Per the germline V gene, CDR1 is MNHNS and CDR2 is SASEGT. The CDR3 sequence: CASSESGGTNEQYF. Written as DNA, the CDR3 is TGTGCCAGCAGTGAAAGCGGTGGAACTAACGAGCAGTACTTC.

In its sample, this clone was seen a few times. One end of the junction is discordant with germline, which a read error may explain. V usage is TRBV11-3 and J usage is TRBJ2-7, with 12 bases fitting TRBD2. Per the germline V gene, CDR1 is SGHNT and CDR2 is YENEEA. The CDR3 has 12 amino acids. The CDR3 reads CASSGLAGLVNF. The CDR3 DNA is TGTGCCAGCAGTGGACTAGCGGGACTTGTGAACTTC.

By proportion, this clone is medium-sized. The chain employs TRBV28 and TRBJ2-7; TRBD2 matches 10 bases. J gave up 2 bases and V 2 bases, and 3 bases lay outside the gene matches. Germline values: CDR1 MDHEN, CDR2 SYDVKM. This CDR3 spans 15 amino acids. CDR3 loop: CASSLSGRAPYEQYF. CDR3 sequence (DNA): TGTGCCAGCAGTTTAAGCGGGAGGGCTCCCTACGAGCAGTACTTC.

This clone was detected only once. The junction departs from the called germline gene at one end, perhaps through a read error. The chain links TRBV20-1 to TRBJ1-2, with D possibly matching TRBD1 (5 bases). Germline CDR1 DFQATT, CDR2 SNEGSKA (reference sequence). This CDR3 is built from 11 residues. The CDR3 loop is CSATIPGRPIF. In nucleotides, the CDR3 is TGCAGTGCTACTATCCCAGGGAGGCCTATCTTC.